This T cell receptor beta chain was recovered during a study of shared clonotypes between healthy human individuals. Overall study findings and caveats: Naive subsets generally exceeded memory subsets in estimated richness.

As concerns this clone: Its specificity is unknown.

Germline values: CDR1 MNHEY, CDR2 SVGAGI. With V trimmed by 5 bases and J by 6 bases, 7 bases remained unmatched. This CDR3 spans 15 amino acids. Sequenced by immunoSEQ multiplex PCR; TCRdb stores in-frame clones only, minus some. The data hold some 660,000 clones, with roughly 73% observed a single time. The sequenced sample consisted of memory CD4+ T cells sorted from blood. Regarding subset: CD45RA-negative fraction. This rearrangement joins TRBV6-5 to TRBJ2-4; TRBD1 agrees at 10 bases. This receptor was identified in a woman in her 30s in good health. The CDR3 here is CASSTTGGAGNIQYF. The CDR3 nucleotides are TGTGCCAGCAGTACGACAGGGGGCGCGGGAAACATTCAGTACTTC.